This T cell receptor beta chain was sequenced during a study of blood T cell repertoires in COVID-19 (dated by TCRdb to 2020 to 2022). For context, the study as a whole: Samples covering the acute and convalescent phases of COVID-19 were provided by collaborators in the United States, Italy and Spain. Samples came from the ongoing ImmuneRACE study (first 160 participants) plus 1,254 subjects from 6 global collaborators. Subjects who had been exposed to COVID-19, were actively infected with it, or had recovered from it provided the deeply sampled blood TCRbeta repertoires that made up the dataset. The prospective study material was composed of cDNA or gDNA derived from T cells, B-cell-depleted T cells, or PBMCs. The repertoires were released in a freely available public database meant as a resource for research on the immune response to SARS-CoV-2. Sample metadata almost always included a de-identified subject ID, COVID-19 status, age in years and sex. Where available, HLA class I and class II types were taken from metadata supplied by the sample provider and were not determined by assay-based typing. General conclusions and limits of the study: Clinical and demographic metadata were provided uncurated, with the amount varying by source and participant.

TCRbeta CDR3 regions were amplified from genomic DNA using the immunoSEQ Assay, a bias-controlled multiplex PCR. Per the source publication's procedure: Within the assay, amplification of reference gene primers was used to estimate how many nucleated cells each sample contained. Sequence reads were collapsed and filtered to measure the absolute abundance of every unique TCRbeta CDR3 rearrangement. For each sample, productive Simpson clonality was calculated as the square root of Simpson's diversity index over productive rearrangements. TCRdb's version of the immuneACCESS table is confined to in-frame rearrangements and falls short of the full clone set. An unresolved V gene accounts for under half of the shortfall where checked; the remainder is of unknown origin. For V, J and clone size, that table is used; D and trimming come from the DNA. The sample profile shows roughly 70,000 clones; roughly 80% of them were found once. Around 4.3% of the sample lies in the top ten.

Points on this clone: Its antigen remains unidentified. Per-base quality was not reported, and no clone a single base away is much larger than it.

Each collaborating institution followed its own protocols to collect whole blood in K2EDTA tubes. For TCRbeta analysis, collaborators shipped samples as frozen whole blood, isolated PBMCs, or DNA extracted from either of those sample types. The origin of this receptor is a woman in her sixties with acute or convalescent COVID-19. Sequenced input: peripheral blood.

For the CDR3, the sequence is CASTDDPGTDTQYF. The nucleotides are TGTGCCAGCACCGATGACCCGGGGACAGATACGCAGTATTTT. The chain joins TRBV4-2 to TRBJ2-3; D gene: possibly TRBD2, on 5 matching bases. V is reduced by 7 bases and J by 3 bases, leaving a spacing of 14 bases between them. In the germline V gene, CDR1 corresponds to LGHNA and CDR2 to YNFKEQ. The CDR3, from cysteine to phenylalanine, totals 14 residues. The only DNA kept is the CDR3, 42 bases in frame from the first base.